This record looks at one T cell receptor beta chain sequence and its context. Regions amplified from RNA transcripts were the TCR beta CDR3 regions. The HTBI primer set was used in a first-round RT-PCR of the TCR CDR3. TCRdb itself ran the multiplex PCR reads through MiXCR, one entry per CDR3 protein. The data contain around 300,000 distinct CDR3 sequences, roughly 13% of them singletons. The data are from a study of T cells in Graves' hyperthyroidism and ophthalmopathy. Between the trimmed V and J ends, which lost 2 bases and 6 bases, there was a span of 10 bases. This CDR3 has 13 residues. Germline V CDR1 and CDR2: LGHNA, YNFKEQ.

This TCR came from a woman between 35 and 50 years old with Graves' ophthalmopathy. V gene TRBV4-2 combines with J gene TRBJ1-2; possibly TRBD1 for D (5 bases). The sequenced sample was blood. CDR3: CASSQTTVNGYTF. CDR3 nucleotide sequence: TGTGCCAGCAGCCAAACGACAGTGAATGGCTACACCTTC.